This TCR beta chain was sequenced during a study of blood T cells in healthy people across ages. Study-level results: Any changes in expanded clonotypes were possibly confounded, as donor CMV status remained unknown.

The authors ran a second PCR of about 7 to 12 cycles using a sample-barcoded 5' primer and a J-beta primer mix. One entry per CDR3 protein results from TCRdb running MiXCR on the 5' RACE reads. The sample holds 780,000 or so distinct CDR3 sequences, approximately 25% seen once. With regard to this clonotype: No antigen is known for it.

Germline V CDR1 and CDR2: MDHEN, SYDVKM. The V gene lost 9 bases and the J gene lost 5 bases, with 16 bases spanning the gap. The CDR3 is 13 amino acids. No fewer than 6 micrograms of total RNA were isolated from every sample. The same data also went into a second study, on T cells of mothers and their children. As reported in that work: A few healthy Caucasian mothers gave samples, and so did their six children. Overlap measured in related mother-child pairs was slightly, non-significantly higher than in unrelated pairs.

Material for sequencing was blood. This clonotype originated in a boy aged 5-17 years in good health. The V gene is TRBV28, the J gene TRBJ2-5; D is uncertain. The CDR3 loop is CASSLPATETQYF. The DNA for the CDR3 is TGTGCCAGTAGCCTCCCTGCGACGGAGACCCAGTACTTC.